The entry that follows covers one T cell receptor beta chain sequence. The antigen is unknown. This sample was included in a study of OX40 agonist ivuxolimab in advanced cancers. Background on the study: Patients took ivuxolimab, an agonistic anti-OX40 (CD134) antibody. Dose-escalation subjects each had hepatocellular carcinoma, melanoma, renal cell or head and neck cancer. In three patients, partial responses were observed, one with hepatocellular carcinoma and two with cutaneous melanoma. Study observations and caveats: The 0.1-3.0 mg/kg partial responders had among the lowest clonal expansion.

Clones were read by immunoSEQ multiplex PCR, and TCRdb kept only the in-frame ones, dropping some. This sample has fewer than 85,000 clones, with about 90% found just once. The CDR3 is 13 amino acids. Germline-derived CDR1 and CDR2 are SGHTA and FQGNSA. Trimming took off 7 bases at V and 2 bases at J, with 10 bases between the two ends. The starting material was CD4+ or CD8+ T cells sorted from blood, obtained in a trial of the OX40 agonist ivuxolimab. The rearrangement joins TRBV7-2 to TRBJ2-3; maybe TRBD1 (6 bases). This TCR came from an adult with an advanced solid tumor such as melanoma, head and neck, liver or kidney cancer. CDR3 amino acids: CASTQGHTDTQYF. The CDR3 nucleotides read TGTGCCAGCACCCAGGGACACACAGATACGCAGTATTTT.